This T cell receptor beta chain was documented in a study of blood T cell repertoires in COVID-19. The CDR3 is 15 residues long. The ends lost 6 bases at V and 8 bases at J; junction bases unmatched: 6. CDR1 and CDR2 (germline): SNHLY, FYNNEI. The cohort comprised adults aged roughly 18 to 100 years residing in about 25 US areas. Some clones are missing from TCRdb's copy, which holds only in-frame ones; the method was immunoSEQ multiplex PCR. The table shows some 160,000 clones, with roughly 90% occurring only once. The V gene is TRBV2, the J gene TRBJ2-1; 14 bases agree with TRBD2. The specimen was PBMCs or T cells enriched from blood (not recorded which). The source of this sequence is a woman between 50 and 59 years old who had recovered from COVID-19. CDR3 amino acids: CASRPTSGGAHEQFF. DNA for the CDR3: TGTGCCAGCAGGCCGACTAGCGGGGGGGCACATGAGCAGTTCTTC.